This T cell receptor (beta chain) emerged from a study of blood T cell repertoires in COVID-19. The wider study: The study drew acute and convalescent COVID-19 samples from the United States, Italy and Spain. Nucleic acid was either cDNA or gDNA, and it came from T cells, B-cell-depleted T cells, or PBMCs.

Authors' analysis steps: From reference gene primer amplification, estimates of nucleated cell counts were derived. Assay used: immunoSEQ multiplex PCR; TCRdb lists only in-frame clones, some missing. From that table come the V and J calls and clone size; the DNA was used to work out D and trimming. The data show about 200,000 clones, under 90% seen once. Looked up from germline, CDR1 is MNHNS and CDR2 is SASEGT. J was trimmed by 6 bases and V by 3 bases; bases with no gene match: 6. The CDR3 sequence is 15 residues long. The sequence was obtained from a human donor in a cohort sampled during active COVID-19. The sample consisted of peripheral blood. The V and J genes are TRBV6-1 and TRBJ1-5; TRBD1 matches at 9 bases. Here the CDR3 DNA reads TGTGCCAGCAGTGACATGGGACAGGGCAGTCAGCCCCAGCATTTT. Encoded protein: CASSDMGQGSQPQHF.